This T cell receptor beta chain was sequenced for a study of vaccination effects on CD4 cells after COVID-19. On the study more broadly: Antigen-specific CD4+ T cells were first expanded with viral peptide pools by the ViraFEST assay and only then sequenced.

At the end of about ten days of culture, CD4+ T cells were isolated. Neither prior SARS-CoV-2 infection nor positive nucleocapsid antibodies were present in the vaccine recipients. In the cultures, half the medium was exchanged for IL-2 medium on days 3 and 7. This clone has a handful of counts. What it binds is unknown. V lost 6 bases and J lost 3, with 8 bases in between. This CDR3 spans 11 amino acids. Germline CDR1 reads SQVTM; CDR2 reads ANQGSEA. Sequenced by immunoSEQ multiplex PCR; TCRdb stores in-frame clones only, minus some. The profile covers tens of thousands of clones, with 65% to 80% appearing a single time and about 3% taken by the ten largest.

The chain recombines TRBV29-1 with TRBJ1-2; D not resolved. The receptor was derived from a human donor who received a COVID-19 vaccine. The sequences come from CD4+ T cells from PBMCs cultured without peptide, collected before COVID-19 vaccination. The CDR3 spells CSVQAHYGYTF. The CDR3 nucleotides are TGCAGCGTGCAGGCTCACTATGGCTACACCTTC.